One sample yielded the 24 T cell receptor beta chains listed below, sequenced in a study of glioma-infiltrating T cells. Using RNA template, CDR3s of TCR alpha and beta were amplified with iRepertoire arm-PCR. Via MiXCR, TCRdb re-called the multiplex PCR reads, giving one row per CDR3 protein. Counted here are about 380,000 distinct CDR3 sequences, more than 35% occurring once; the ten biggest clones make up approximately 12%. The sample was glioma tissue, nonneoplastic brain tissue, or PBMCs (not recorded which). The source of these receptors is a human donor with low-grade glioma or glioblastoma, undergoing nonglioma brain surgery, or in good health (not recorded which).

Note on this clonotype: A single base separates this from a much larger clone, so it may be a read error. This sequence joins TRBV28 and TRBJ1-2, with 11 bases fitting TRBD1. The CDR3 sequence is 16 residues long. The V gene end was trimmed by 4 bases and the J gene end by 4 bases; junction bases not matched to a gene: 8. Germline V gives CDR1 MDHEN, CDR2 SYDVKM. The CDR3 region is CASSSLWDRGTYGYTF. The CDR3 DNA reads TGTGCCAGCAGTTCTCTCTGGGACAGGGGGACCTATGGCTACACCTTC.

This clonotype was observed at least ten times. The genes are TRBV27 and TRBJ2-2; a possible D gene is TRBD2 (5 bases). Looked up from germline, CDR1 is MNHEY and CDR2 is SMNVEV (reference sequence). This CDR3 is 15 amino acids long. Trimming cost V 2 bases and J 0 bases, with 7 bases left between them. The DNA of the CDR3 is TGTGCCAGCAGTTTAGCGGGTACGAACACCGGGGAGCTGTTTTTT. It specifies CASSLAGTNTGELFF.

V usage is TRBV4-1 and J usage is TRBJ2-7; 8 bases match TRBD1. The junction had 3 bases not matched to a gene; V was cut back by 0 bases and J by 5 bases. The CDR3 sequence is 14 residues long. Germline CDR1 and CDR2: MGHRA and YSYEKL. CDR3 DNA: TGCGCCAGCAGCCAAGAACCCAGGGGGCACGAGCAGTACTTC. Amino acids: CASSQEPRGHEQYF.

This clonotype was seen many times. The CDR3 loop is CASSQGDTQYF. For the CDR3, the DNA is TGCGCCAGCAGCCAAGGAGATACGCAGTATTTT. V is TRBV4-3 and J is TRBJ2-3; D remains ambiguous. Looked up from germline, CDR1 is LGHNA and CDR2 is YSLEER. The germline V and J ends were trimmed by 1 base and 5 bases, with 1 base remaining between them. The length of the CDR3 is 11 residues.

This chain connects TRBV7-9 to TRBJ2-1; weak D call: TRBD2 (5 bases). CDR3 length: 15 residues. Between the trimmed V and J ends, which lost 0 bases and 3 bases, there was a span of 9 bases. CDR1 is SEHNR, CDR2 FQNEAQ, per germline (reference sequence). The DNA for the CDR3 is TGTGCCAGCAGCTTAGCGGGAGTGAGCTACAATGAGCAGTTCTTC. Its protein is CASSLAGVSYNEQFF.

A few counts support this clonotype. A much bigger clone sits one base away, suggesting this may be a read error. DNA for the CDR3: TGTGCCAGCAGTTCCGGGACTAGCGGGAGGTCCTACGAGCAGTTCTTC. It specifies CASSSGTSGRSYEQFF. J is TRBJ2-1 and V is TRBV27, with 15 bases aligning to TRBD2. The CDR3 sequence is 16 residues long. Germline V CDR1 and CDR2: MNHEY, SMNVEV (reference sequence). With V trimmed by 4 bases and J by 10 bases, 8 bases remained unmatched.

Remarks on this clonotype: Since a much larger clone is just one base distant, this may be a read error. The CDR3 spells CATSSQTGGFADTQYF. The CDR3 region has the DNA TGTGCCACCAGCTCCCAGACAGGGGGCTTCGCAGATACGCAGTATTTT. The genes are TRBV15 and TRBJ2-3; TRBD1 agrees at 10 bases. V lost 5 bases, J lost 4 bases, and 9 bases stayed unmatched. CDR3 size: 16 residues. Germline lookup yields CDR1 LNHNV and CDR2 YYDKDF (reference sequence). The full variable domain, its missing parts supplied by reference TRBV15 and TRBJ2-3, is DAMVIQNPRYQVTQFGKPVTLSCSQTLNHNVMYWYQQKSSQAPKLLFHYYDKDFNNEADTPDNFQSRRPNTSFCFLDIRSPGLGDTAMYLCATSSQTGGFADTQYFGPGTRLTVL.

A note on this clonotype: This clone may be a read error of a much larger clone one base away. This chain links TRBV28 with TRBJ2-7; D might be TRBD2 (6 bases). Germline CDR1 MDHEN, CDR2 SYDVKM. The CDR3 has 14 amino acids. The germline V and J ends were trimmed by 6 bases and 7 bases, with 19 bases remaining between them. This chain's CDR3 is CASSPLGLYNEQYF. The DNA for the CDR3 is TGTGCCAGCAGCCCACTGGGACTCTACAATGAGCAGTACTTC.

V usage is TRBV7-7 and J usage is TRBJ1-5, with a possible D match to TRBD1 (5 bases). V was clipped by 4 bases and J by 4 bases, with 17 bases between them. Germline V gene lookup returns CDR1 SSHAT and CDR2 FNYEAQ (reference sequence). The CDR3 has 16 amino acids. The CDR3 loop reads CASSYGGARSNQPQHF. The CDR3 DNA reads TGTGCCAGCAGCTACGGTGGGGCGCGGAGTAATCAGCCCCAGCATTTT. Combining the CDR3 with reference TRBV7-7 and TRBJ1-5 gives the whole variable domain GAGVSQSPRYKVTKRGQDVTLRCDPISSHATLYWYQQALGQGPEFLTYFNYEAQPDKSGLPSDRFSAERPEGSISTLTIQRTEQRDSAMYRCASSYGGARSNQPQHFGDGTRLSIL.

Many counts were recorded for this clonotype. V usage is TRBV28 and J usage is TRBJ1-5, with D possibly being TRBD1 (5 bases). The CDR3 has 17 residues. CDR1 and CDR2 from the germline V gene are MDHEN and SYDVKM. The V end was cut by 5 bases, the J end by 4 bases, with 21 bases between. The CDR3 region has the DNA TGTGCCAGCAGTCCTCTTCAGGGAGGGCTTCGAAATCAGCCCCAGCATTTT. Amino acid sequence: CASSPLQGGLRNQPQHF.

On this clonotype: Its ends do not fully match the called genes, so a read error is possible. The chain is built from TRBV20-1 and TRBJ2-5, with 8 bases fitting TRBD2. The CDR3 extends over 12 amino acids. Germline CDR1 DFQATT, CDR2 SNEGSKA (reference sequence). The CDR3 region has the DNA TGCAGTGCTCGGGGGGGTGAAGAGACCCATTACTTC. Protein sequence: CSARGGEETHYF.

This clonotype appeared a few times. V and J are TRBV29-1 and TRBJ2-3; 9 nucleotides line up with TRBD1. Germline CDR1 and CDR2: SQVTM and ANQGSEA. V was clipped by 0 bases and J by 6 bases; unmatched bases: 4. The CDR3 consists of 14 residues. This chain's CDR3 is CSVEDTGGVDTQYF. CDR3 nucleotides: TGCAGCGTTGAAGATACAGGGGGCGTGGATACGCAGTATTTT.

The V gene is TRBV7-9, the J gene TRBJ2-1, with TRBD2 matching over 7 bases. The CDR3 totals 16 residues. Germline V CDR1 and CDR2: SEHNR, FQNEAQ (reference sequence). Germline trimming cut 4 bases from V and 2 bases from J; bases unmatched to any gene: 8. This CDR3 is CASSSPAGNTYNEQFF. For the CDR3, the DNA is TGTGCCAGCAGCTCCCCAGCGGGAAACACCTACAATGAGCAGTTCTTC.

CDR3 nucleotides: TGTGCCAGTAGTACTCTAGCGGGAGTTACCGGGGAGCTGTTTTTT. Residues: CASSTLAGVTGELFF. This chain joins TRBV19 and TRBJ2-2, with 10 bases matching TRBD2. V dropped 4 bases and J dropped 5; count of bases not matched to a gene: 4. In germline, CDR1 is LNHDA, CDR2 SQIVND (reference sequence). This CDR3 contains 15 residues.

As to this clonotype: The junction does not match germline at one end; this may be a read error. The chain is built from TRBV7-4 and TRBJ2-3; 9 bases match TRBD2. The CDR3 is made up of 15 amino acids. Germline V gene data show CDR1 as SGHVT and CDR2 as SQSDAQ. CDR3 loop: CASSLASGNTGTQYF. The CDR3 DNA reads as TGTGCCAGCAGCTTGGCTAGCGGGAACACAGGTACGCAGTATTTT.

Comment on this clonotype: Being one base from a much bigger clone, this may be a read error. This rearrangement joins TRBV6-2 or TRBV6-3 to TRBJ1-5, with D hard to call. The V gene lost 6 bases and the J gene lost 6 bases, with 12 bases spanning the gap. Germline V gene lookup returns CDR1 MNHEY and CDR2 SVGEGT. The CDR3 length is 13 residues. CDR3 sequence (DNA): TGTGCCAGCAGGTACAACCTTTCTCAGCCCCAGCATTTT. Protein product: CASRYNLSQPQHF.

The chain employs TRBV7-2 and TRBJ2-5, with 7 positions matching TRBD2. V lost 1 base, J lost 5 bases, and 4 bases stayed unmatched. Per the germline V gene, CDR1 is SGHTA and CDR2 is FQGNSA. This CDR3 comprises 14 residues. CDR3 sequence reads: CASSLELAWETQYF. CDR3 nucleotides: TGTGCCAGCAGCTTAGAACTAGCGTGGGAGACCCAGTACTTC.

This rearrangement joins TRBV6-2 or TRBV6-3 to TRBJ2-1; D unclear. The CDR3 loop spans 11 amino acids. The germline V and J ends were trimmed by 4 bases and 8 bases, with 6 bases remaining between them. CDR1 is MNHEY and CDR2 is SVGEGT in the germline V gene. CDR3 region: CASSFGDEQFF. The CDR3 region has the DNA TGTGCCAGCAGTTTTGGGGATGAGCAGTTCTTC.

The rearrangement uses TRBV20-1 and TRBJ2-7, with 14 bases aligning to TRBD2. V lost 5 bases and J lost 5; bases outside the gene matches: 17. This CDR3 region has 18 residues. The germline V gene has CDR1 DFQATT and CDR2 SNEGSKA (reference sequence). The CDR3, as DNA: TGCAGTGCTGCTCCGGGACTAGCGGGAGTGTACGAGGGGAACGAGCAGTACTTC. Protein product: CSAAPGLAGVYEGNEQYF.

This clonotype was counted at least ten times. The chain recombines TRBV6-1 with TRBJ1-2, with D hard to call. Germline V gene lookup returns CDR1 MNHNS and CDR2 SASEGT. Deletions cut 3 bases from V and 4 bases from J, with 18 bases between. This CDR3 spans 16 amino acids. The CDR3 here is CASSEGRGRTLYGYTF. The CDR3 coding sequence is TGTGCCAGCAGTGAGGGGAGAGGACGGACCCTCTATGGCTACACCTTC.

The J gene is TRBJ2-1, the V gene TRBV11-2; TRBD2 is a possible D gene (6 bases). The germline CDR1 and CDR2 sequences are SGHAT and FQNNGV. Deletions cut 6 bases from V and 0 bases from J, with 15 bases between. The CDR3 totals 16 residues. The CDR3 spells CASRDSGRNSYNEQFF. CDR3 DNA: TGTGCCAGCAGGGATTCGGGGAGGAACTCCTACAATGAGCAGTTCTTC.

The chain's CDR3 is CSARDTLNSPLHF. CDR3 sequence (DNA): TGCAGTGCTAGGGATACCTTAAATTCACCCCTCCACTTT. The V and J genes are TRBV20-1 and TRBJ1-6; the D is unclear. This CDR3 region has 13 residues. Germline assignment: CDR1 DFQATT and CDR2 SNEGSKA (reference sequence). V dropped 3 bases and J dropped 7 bases, with 10 bases sitting between them.

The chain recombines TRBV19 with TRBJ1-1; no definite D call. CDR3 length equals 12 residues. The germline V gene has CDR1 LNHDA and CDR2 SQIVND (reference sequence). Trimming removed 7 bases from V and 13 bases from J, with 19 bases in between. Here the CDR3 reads CASKVTDREVFF. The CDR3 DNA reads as TGTGCCAGTAAGGTAACCGATCGTGAGGTTTTCTTT.

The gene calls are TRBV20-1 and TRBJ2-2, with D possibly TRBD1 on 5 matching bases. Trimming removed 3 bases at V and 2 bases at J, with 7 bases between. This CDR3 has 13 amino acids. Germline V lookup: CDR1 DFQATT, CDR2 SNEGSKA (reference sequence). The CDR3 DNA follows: TGCAGTGCTAGTCAGGGCAACACCGGGGAGCTGTTTTTT. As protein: CSASQGNTGELFF.